These T cell receptor beta chains were read from a single sample in a study of T cell responses to AZD1222 COVID-19 vaccine. Libraries were prepared by immunoSEQ multiplex PCR; TCRdb keeps only in-frame clonotypes and omits some of them. The data contain roughly 120,000 clones, 65% to 90% of them seen just once; the ten biggest clones take up 7% to 9%. The sequenced sample was peripheral blood, obtained on day 0 of AZD1222 vaccination. The receptors here all came from an adult in good health. The conserved cysteine and the conserved F or W are not part of the CDR3 here.

CDR3 protein	J gene	V gene
AWRAASGGPRASTDTQY	TRBJ2-3	TRBV30
ASSQDLGQTNEQF	TRBJ2-1	TRBV14
ASSLSLNQPQH	TRBJ1-5	TRBV11-1
ASTLGPYEQY	TRBJ2-7	TRBV6-6
ASYPGGSSYEQY	TRBJ2-7	TRBV5-1
ASGPGTSGETQY	TRBJ2-5	TRBV4-2
ASSTRKGAAYEQY	TRBJ2-7	TRBV6-5
ASSLSANLPNTIY	TRBJ1-3	TRBV28
ATSSPDRGRGEKLF	TRBJ1-4	TRBV15
ASRLVKGENQETQY	TRBJ2-5	TRBV28
ASSISRDRDTEAF	TRBJ1-1	TRBV19
ASSLGTGGVNTEAF	TRBJ1-1	TRBV5-4
ASSVGAVSGNTIY	TRBJ1-3	TRBV9
ASSPGQGVGELF	TRBJ2-2	TRBV7-9
ASSQSTGAEAF	TRBJ1-1	TRBV4-1
ASSLFPPGQNSYGYT	TRBJ1-2	TRBV7-2
ASSLAGGGTEAF	TRBJ1-1	TRBV7-9
ASSQGATNEKLF	TRBJ1-4	TRBV3-1/TRBV3-2
ASRREGHGGELF	TRBJ2-2	TRBV6-5
ANTSGGTTDTQY	TRBJ2-3	TRBV28
ASSIDIGASNTEAF	TRBJ1-1	TRBV19
ASTPLPGQPQH	TRBJ1-5	TRBV19
ASSQDRTYGYT	TRBJ1-2	TRBV3-1/TRBV3-2
ASSLASGQRAF	TRBJ1-1	TRBV5-4
ASSLGATYEQY	TRBJ2-7	TRBV18
ASSPTSGYNEQF	TRBJ2-1	TRBV18
ASSKGGPTITGELF	TRBJ2-2	TRBV5-4
AWSKGEQY	TRBJ2-7	TRBV30
ASSSNGQVLSSPLH	TRBJ1-6	TRBV5-4
ASRVGTEAF	TRBJ1-1	TRBV6-5
ASRRQTNEKLF	TRBJ1-4	TRBV16
ASSHRGSQRSNIQY	TRBJ2-4	TRBV19
ASKGLAVLNEQF	TRBJ2-1	TRBV10-2
ASSQGERGEQF	TRBJ2-1	TRBV3-1/TRBV3-2
ATSDPAGDAGELF	TRBJ2-2	TRBV24-1
ASSQAGQGAEQF	TRBJ2-1	TRBV4-1
ATSAGSSGANVLT	TRBJ2-6	TRBV24-1
ASSRGTRPSH	TRBJ1-5	TRBV6-2/TRBV6-3
ASSFARGSLEQY	TRBJ2-7	TRBV27
ASSVTGTGGNEQY	TRBJ2-7	TRBV19
ASSLIEESEQY	TRBJ2-7	TRBV5-1
ASSLQPGPNEQY	TRBJ2-7	TRBV7-3
ASTPTGTNYGYT	TRBJ1-2	TRBV19
ASSIRTDGYT	TRBJ1-2	TRBV7-9
ASLSGSFPTDTQY	TRBJ2-3	TRBV19
ASTIRRDTIANEQY	TRBJ2-7	TRBV7-3
ASSQVPRLAF	TRBJ1-1	TRBV3-1/TRBV3-2
ASSEYENEQY	TRBJ2-7	TRBV10-1
ASTKAGPGEYGYT	TRBJ1-2	TRBV19
ASSWGRNYGYT	TRBJ1-2	TRBV28
ASSLTGTDTQY	TRBJ2-3	TRBV7-2
ASSPGTRNEQF	TRBJ2-1	TRBV7-7
ASSQPAAREQY	TRBJ2-7	TRBV28
ASSTSGRADTQY	TRBJ2-3	TRBV3-1/TRBV3-2
ASRRDRYSSGKNIQY	TRBJ2-4	TRBV28
ASSFLWLGTSGGADEQF	TRBJ2-1	TRBV5-1